These 3 T cell receptor beta chains share one sample of origin, sequenced in a study of vaccination effects on CD4 cells after COVID-19. This table comes from immunoSEQ multiplex PCR, and its TCRdb copy is limited to in-frame clones, with some not included. The data hold over 45,000 clones, with over 60% observed a single time. Their cognate antigens are unknown. Cultured cells yielded isolated CD4+ T cells after 10 days. The specimen was CD4+ T cells from PBMCs cultured without peptide, collected before COVID-19 vaccination. The receptors here all came from a human donor who received a COVID-19 vaccine.

The genes are TRBV5-4 and TRBJ2-2, with 8 bases fitting TRBD1. The CDR3 runs to 16 residues. V was clipped by 0 bases and J by 0 bases; unmatched bases: 1. CDR1 is SGHNT and CDR2 is YYREEE in the germline V gene (reference sequence). CDR3 sequence: CASSLAGGSNTGELFF. The CDR3 DNA reads as TGTGCCAGCAGCTTGGCAGGGGGCTCGAACACCGGGGAGCTGTTTTTT.

This chain connects TRBV18 to TRBJ1-4; 8 bases line up with TRBD1. The CDR3 is 15 residues long. Germline V lookup: CDR1 KGHSH, CDR2 LQKENI. V trimming: 6 bases; J trimming: 6 bases; junction bases outside the gene matches: 9. CDR3 in amino acids: CASSLGQGRDEKLFF. CDR3 DNA: TGTGCCAGCTCCCTCGGACAGGGAAGGGATGAAAAACTGTTTTTT.

The V call is TRBV19, the J call TRBJ1-3; D gene ambiguous. CDR1 LNHDA and CDR2 SQIVND come from the germline V gene (reference sequence). The ends were cut back, 3 bases at V and 2 bases at J, with 11 bases in the middle. The CDR3 extends over 15 amino acids. This chain's CDR3 is CASSIPGVTGNTIYF. DNA for the CDR3: TGTGCCAGTAGTATCCCTGGGGTAACTGGAAACACCATATATTTT.